The clone carrying this T cell receptor beta chain was observed once. Its antigen is not identified. Repertoires were generated with immunoSEQ multiplex PCR, while TCRdb's copy carries only in-frame clones and drops some. Among 150,000 or so clones listed, 91% were seen once. These data belong to a study of T cell responses to AZD1222 COVID-19 vaccine. General study points: Clonal diversity was possibly underestimated, and white British individuals and females predominated among donors. Dominant at 160-218 and 743-854, vaccine-associated CD4 TCRs also spanned spike. Epitopes outside B.1.351 and B.1.1.7 mutated regions reportedly drew nearly half of spike TCRs. Sampling captured repertoires only after the peak T cell response.

This CDR3 is 17 amino acids long. The V gene end was trimmed by 5 bases and the J gene end by 1 base; junction bases not matched to a gene: 9. Germline V gene sequence: CDR1 SEHNR, CDR2 FQNEAQ (reference sequence). This specimen was peripheral blood, taken on day 0 of AZD1222 vaccination. The receptor was isolated from an adult in good health. This sequence joins TRBV7-9 and TRBJ1-3, with 9 nucleotides matching TRBD1. CDR3 in DNA: TGTGCCAGCAGCCCAGAGGGACAGGGACTTTCTGGAAACACCATATATTTT. Its translation: CASSPEGQGLSGNTIYF.